This T cell receptor (beta chain) appears in the sequencing data of a study of T cell changes during pregnancy in multiple sclerosis. Some clones are missing from TCRdb's copy, which holds only in-frame ones; the method was immunoSEQ multiplex PCR. The table shows 45,000 to 55,000 clones, with about 92% occurring only once. Germline loops: CDR1 SGHTA, CDR2 FQGNSA. The CDR3 extends over 16 amino acids. V gave up 1 base and J gave up 6 bases; unmatched junction bases: 4. The V gene is TRBV7-2, the J gene TRBJ2-1; 12 positions match TRBD2. This receptor was taken from a female donor in good health, enrolled as a control in a pregnancy study. The sequences come from CD4+ T cells from peripheral blood mononuclear cells, collected after pregnancy. CDR3 loop: CASSLGPSGGANEQFF. CDR3 in DNA: TGTGCCAGCAGCTTAGGCCCTAGCGGGGGGGCCAATGAGCAGTTCTTC. Looking up the rest from reference TRBV7-2 and TRBJ2-1 gives the full variable domain: GAGVSQSPSNKVTEKGKDVELRCDPISGHTALYWYRQSLGQGLEFLIYFQGNSAPDKSGLPSDRFSAERTGGSVSTLTIQRTQQEDSAVYLCASSLGPSGGANEQFFGPGTRLTVL.